The 13 T cell receptor beta chains listed next were all sequenced from one sample in a study of T-cell reconstitution after alpha-beta-depleted transplantation in children. Unique molecular identifiers tagged the TCRbeta library. Each CDR3 protein is one row after TCRdb ran MiXCR on the PCR reads. The table shows about 1,000,000 distinct CDR3 sequences, with roughly 29% occurring only once. This specimen consisted of PBMCs, mostly from graft donor cells, obtained 360 days after TCRalphabeta/CD19-depleted stem cell transplant. The receptors shown here come from a boy under two years old who had a stem cell transplant for SCID, so the T cells may come from the graft donor.

The V call is TRBV2, the J call TRBJ2-1; 12 nucleotides line up with TRBD1. V lost 7 bases to trimming and J lost 5 bases; unmatched junction nucleotides: 3. This CDR3 has 14 residues. Germline values: CDR1 SNHLY, CDR2 FYNNEI. The CDR3 bases are TGTGCCAGCATGAGGGACAGGGGGCACAATGAGCAGTTCTTC. The encoded protein is CASMRDRGHNEQFF.

CDR3 sequence: CASSLRGQGHTEAFF. The CDR3 nucleotides are TGTGCCAGCAGCCTTAGGGGACAGGGACACACTGAAGCTTTCTTT. The V gene is TRBV4-2, the J gene TRBJ1-1, with 9 bases aligning to TRBD1. V lost 4 bases and J lost 3; bases outside the gene matches: 6. This CDR3 is 15 amino acids long. Germline V gene sequence: CDR1 LGHNA, CDR2 YNFKEQ.

The chain combines TRBV6-5 with TRBJ2-1, with 8 bases fitting TRBD2. Germline CDR1 and CDR2: MNHEY and SVGAGI. Unmatched junction bases numbered 4, after V lost 0 bases and J lost 3 bases. The CDR3 consists of 16 residues. This CDR3 reads CASSYSRGARYNEQFF. The CDR3 DNA sequence: TGTGCCAGCAGTTACTCGCGGGGGGCGCGCTACAATGAGCAGTTCTTC.

This clonotype was detected a few times. V usage is TRBV28 and J usage is TRBJ2-7, with a tentative D call TRBD1 (5 bases). V was trimmed by 4 bases and J by 2 bases, leaving 15 bases between them. Germline lookup yields CDR1 MDHEN and CDR2 SYDVKM. The CDR3 totals 15 residues. The CDR3 coding sequence is TGTGCCAGCAGTTCTCCAGGGAACTCTCCCTACGAGCAGTACTTC. Amino acid sequence: CASSSPGNSPYEQYF.

This clonotype appeared a few times. The chain joins TRBV3-1 to TRBJ2-1; D call uncertain. Trimming pared 1 base from V and 8 bases from J, leaving 15 bases between. CDR1 and CDR2 (germline): LGHDT, YNNKEL (reference sequence). This CDR3 region has 15 residues. This CDR3 is CASSQGLSYDDEQFF. CDR3 sequence (DNA): TGTGCCAGCAGCCAAGGACTTTCTTACGACGATGAGCAGTTCTTC.

This clonotype turned up a few times. The chain is built from TRBV2 and TRBJ2-7; D may be TRBD1 (5 bases). This CDR3 is 15 amino acids long. V lost 6 bases and J lost 2, with 17 bases in between. Germline V CDR1 and CDR2: SNHLY, FYNNEI. The CDR3 sequence is CASRAFTQGAYEQYF. The CDR3 DNA reads as TGTGCCAGCAGGGCCTTTACGCAGGGTGCCTACGAGCAGTACTTC.

The chain couples TRBV6-2 or TRBV6-3 to TRBJ1-2; D is undetermined. CDR1 is MNHEY, CDR2 SVGEGT, per germline. V was cut by 2 bases and J by 7 bases, with 8 bases left in between. This CDR3 region has 12 residues. The chain's CDR3 is CASSYGGGGYTF. The CDR3 DNA reads as TGTGCCAGCAGTTACGGCGGTGGTGGCTACACCTTC.

The CDR3 here is CASRKLTQWQNTEAFF. CDR3 DNA: TGTGCCAGTAGGAAACTAACTCAGTGGCAGAACACTGAAGCTTTCTTT. The V gene is TRBV19, the J gene TRBJ1-1; D remains unclear. Trimming took 6 bases from V and 1 from J, leaving 18 bases between them. CDR3 size: 16 residues. Germline CDR1 LNHDA, CDR2 SQIVND (reference sequence).

The chain couples TRBV28 to TRBJ2-5; 11 bases match TRBD2. Germline V lookup: CDR1 MDHEN, CDR2 SYDVKM. The CDR3 is 15 residues long. V shed 4 bases, J shed 5 bases, and the junction held 6 bases outside the gene matches. CDR3 loop: CASSSSSGGWETQYF. CDR3 nucleotide sequence: TGTGCCAGCAGTTCATCTAGCGGGGGGTGGGAGACCCAGTACTTC.

The chain recombines TRBV6-1 with TRBJ2-7; weak D call: TRBD1 (7 bases). Trimming cost V 6 bases and J 3 bases, with 18 bases left between them. Germline V gene lookup returns CDR1 MNHNS and CDR2 SASEGT. This CDR3 has 15 residues. The CDR3 spells CASSRDSEGGYEQYF. As DNA, the CDR3 is TGTGCCAGCAGCCGGGACAGCGAGGGAGGCTACGAGCAGTACTTC.

The sample holds many counts of this clonotype. This chain joins TRBV2 and TRBJ2-1, with 10 bases matching TRBD1. CDR1 and CDR2 (germline): SNHLY, FYNNEI. The CDR3 sequence is 17 residues long. V lost 2 bases to trimming and J lost 2 bases; unmatched junction nucleotides: 6. The CDR3 reads CASSETGTGAAYNEQFF. The CDR3 bases are TGTGCCAGCAGTGAAACGGGGACAGGGGCAGCCTACAATGAGCAGTTCTTC.

This clonotype was recorded a few times. The chain links TRBV7-6 to TRBJ2-3, with D perhaps matching TRBD2 (7 bases). This CDR3 spans 16 amino acids. V was cut by 1 base and J by 0 bases, with 11 bases left in between. Looked up from germline, CDR1 is SGHVS and CDR2 is FNYEAQ. The CDR3 region is CASSLGGGLSTDTQYF. Here the CDR3 DNA reads TGTGCCAGCAGCTTAGGCGGGGGCCTAAGCACAGATACGCAGTATTTT. The full variable domain, its missing parts supplied by reference TRBV7-6 and TRBJ2-3, is GAGVSQSPRYKVTKRGQDVALRCDPISGHVSLYWYRQALGQGPEFLTYFNYEAQQDKSGLPNDRFSAERPEGSISTLTIQRTEQRDSAMYRCASSLGGGLSTDTQYFGPGTRLTVL.

The DNA for the CDR3 is TGTGCCAGCAGCGCGGAGGATCGGGACACCATATATTTT. As protein: CASSAEDRDTIYF. The chain couples TRBV5-6 to TRBJ1-3, with D uncertain. This CDR3 comprises 13 residues. Germline V gene data show CDR1 as SGHDT and CDR2 as YYEEEE. V gave up 4 bases and J gave up 8 bases, with 13 bases separating them.